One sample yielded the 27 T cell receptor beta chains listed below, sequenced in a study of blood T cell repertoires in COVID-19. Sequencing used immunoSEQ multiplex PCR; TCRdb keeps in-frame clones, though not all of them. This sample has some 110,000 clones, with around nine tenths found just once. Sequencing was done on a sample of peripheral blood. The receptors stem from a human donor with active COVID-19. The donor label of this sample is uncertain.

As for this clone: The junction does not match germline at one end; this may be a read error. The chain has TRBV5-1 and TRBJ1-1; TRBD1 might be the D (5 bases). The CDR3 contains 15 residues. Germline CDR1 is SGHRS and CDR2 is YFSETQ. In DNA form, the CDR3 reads TGCGCCAGCAGCGGGGAGGGACTAAACGTCGAGGCAGTTGTCTTT. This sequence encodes CASSGEGLNVEAVVF.

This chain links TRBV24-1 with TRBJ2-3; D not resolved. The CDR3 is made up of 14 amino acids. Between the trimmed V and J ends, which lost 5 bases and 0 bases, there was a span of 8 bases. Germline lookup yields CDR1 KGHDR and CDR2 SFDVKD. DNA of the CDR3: TGTGCCACCAGTGGAACGGTTAGCACAGATACGCAGTATTTT. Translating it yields CATSGTVSTDTQYF.

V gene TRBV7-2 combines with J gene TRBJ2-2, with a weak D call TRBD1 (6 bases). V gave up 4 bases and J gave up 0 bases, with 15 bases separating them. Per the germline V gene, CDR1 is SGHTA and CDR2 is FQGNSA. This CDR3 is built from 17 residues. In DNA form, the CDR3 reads TGTGCCAGCAGCTCAGACAGGCTACACGCGAACACCGGGGAGCTGTTTTTT. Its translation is CASSSDRLHANTGELFF.

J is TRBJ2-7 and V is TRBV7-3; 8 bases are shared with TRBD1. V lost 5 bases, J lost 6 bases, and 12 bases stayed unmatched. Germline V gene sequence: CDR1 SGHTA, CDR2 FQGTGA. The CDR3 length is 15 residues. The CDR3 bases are TGTGCCAGCAGCCCCGTCATCAGGGGGCAAGGCGAGCAGTACTTC. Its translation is CASSPVIRGQGEQYF.

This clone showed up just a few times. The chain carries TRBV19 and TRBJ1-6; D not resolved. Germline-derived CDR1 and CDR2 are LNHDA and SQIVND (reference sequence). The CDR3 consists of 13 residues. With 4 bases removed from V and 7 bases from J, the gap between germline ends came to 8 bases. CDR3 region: CASSSDWNSPLHF. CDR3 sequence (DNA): TGTGCCAGTAGTAGTGACTGGAATTCACCCCTCCACTTT.

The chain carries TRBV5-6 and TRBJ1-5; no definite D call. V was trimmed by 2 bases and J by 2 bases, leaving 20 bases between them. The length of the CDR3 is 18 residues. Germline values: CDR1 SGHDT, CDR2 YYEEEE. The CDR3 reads CASSFFDPAAGGNQPQHF. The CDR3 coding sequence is TGTGCCAGCAGCTTTTTTGACCCAGCAGCCGGGGGCAATCAGCCCCAGCATTTT.

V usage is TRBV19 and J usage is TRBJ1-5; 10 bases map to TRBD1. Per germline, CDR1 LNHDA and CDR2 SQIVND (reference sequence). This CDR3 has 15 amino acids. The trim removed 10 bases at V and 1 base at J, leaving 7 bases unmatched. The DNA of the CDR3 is TGTGCCACCGACAGGGGGCTAGGAAGCAATCAGCCCCAGCATTTT. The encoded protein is CATDRGLGSNQPQHF.

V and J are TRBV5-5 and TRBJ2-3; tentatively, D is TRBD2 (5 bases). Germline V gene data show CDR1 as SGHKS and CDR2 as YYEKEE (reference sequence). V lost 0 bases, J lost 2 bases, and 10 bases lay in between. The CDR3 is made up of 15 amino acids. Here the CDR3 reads CASSLVVGDTDTQYF. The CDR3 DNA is TGTGCCAGCAGCTTGGTGGTCGGGGACACAGATACGCAGTATTTT.

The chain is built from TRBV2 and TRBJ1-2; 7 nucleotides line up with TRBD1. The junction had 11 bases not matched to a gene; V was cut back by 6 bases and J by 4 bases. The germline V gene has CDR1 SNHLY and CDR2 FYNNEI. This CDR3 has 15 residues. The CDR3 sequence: CASSQPQGVGYGYTF. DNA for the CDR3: TGTGCCAGCAGCCAGCCTCAGGGGGTTGGCTATGGCTACACCTTC. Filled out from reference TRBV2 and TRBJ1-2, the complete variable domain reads EPEVTQTPSHQVTQMGQEVILRCVPISNHLYFYWYRQILGQKVEFLVSFYNNEISEKSEIFDDQFSVERPDGSNFTLKIRSTKLEDSAMYFCASSQPQGVGYGYTFGSGTRLTVV.

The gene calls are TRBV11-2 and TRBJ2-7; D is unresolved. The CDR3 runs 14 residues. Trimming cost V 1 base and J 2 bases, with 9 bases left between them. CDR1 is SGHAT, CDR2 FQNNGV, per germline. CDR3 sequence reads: CASSLGTETYEQYF. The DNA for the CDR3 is TGTGCCAGCAGCTTAGGAACAGAGACCTACGAGCAGTACTTC. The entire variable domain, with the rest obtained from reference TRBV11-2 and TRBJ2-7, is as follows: EAGVAQSPRYKIIEKRQSVAFWCNPISGHATLYWYQQILGQGPKLLIQFQNNGVVDDSQLPKDRFSAERLKGVDSTLKIQPAKLEDSAVYLCASSLGTETYEQYFGPGTRLTVT.

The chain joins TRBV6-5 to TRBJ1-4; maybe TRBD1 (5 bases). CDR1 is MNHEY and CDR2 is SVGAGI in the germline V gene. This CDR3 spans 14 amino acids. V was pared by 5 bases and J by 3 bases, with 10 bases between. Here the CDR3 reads CASSPWGANEKLFF. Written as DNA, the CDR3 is TGTGCCAGCAGTCCGTGGGGGGCTAATGAAAAACTGTTTTTT.

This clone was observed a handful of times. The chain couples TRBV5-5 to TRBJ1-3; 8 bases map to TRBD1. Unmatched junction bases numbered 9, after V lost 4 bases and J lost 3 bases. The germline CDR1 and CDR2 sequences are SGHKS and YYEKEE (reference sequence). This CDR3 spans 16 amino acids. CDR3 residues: CASSPRQGTVGNTIYF. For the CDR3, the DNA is TGTGCCAGCAGCCCAAGACAGGGGACGGTTGGAAACACCATATATTTT.

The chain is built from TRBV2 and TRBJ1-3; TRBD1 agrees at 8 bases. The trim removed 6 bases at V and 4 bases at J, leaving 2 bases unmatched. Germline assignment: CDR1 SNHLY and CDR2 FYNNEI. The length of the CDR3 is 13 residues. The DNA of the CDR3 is TGTGCCAGCAGGGACAGGGCGGGAAACACCATATATTTT. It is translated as CASRDRAGNTIYF.

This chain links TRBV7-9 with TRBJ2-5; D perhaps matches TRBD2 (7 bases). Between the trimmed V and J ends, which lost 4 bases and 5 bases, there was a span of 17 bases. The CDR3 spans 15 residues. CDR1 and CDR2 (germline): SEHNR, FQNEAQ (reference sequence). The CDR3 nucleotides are TGTGCCAGCAGCTCTAGGCCGGGGGGCGAGGAGACCCAGTACTTC. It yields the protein CASSSRPGGEETQYF.

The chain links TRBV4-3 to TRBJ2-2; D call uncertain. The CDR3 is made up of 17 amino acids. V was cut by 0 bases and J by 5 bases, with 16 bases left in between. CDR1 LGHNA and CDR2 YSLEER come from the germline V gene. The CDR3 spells CASSQEFPGDSTGELFF. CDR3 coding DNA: TGCGCCAGCAGCCAAGAATTTCCGGGTGATTCGACCGGGGAGCTGTTTTTT.

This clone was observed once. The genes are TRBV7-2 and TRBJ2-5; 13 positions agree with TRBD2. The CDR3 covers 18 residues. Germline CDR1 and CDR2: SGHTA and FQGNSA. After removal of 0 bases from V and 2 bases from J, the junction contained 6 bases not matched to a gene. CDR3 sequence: CASSLAAGLAGKQETQYF. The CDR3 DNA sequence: TGTGCCAGCAGCTTAGCCGCGGGACTAGCGGGGAAACAAGAGACCCAGTACTTC.

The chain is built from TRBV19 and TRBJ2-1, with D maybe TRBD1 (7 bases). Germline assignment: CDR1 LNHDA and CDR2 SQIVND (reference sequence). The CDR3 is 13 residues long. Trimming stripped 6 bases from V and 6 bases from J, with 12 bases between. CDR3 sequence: CASSGTAGNEQFF. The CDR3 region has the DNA TGTGCCAGTAGCGGGACAGCGGGCAATGAGCAGTTCTTC.

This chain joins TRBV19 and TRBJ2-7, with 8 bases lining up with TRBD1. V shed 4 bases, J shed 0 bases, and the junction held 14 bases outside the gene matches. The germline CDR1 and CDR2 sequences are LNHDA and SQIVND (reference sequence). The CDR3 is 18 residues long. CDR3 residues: CASSTGQGPTSFSYEQYF. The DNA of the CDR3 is TGTGCCAGTAGTACCGGACAGGGCCCAACTTCTTTCTCCTACGAGCAGTACTTC. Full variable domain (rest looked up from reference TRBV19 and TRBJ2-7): DGGITQSPKYLFRKEGQNVTLSCEQNLNHDAMYWYRQDPGQGLRLIYYSQIVNDFQKGDIAEGYSVSREKKESFPLTVTSAQKNPTAFYLCASSTGQGPTSFSYEQYFGPGTRLTVT.

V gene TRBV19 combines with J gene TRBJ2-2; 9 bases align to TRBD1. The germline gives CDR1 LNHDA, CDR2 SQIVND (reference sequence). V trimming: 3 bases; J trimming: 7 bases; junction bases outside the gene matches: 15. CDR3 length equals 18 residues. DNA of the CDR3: TGTGCCAGTAGTATGGTCAGGTGGGACAGGGCCCTCTACGGGGAGCTGTTTTTT. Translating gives CASSMVRWDRALYGELFF.

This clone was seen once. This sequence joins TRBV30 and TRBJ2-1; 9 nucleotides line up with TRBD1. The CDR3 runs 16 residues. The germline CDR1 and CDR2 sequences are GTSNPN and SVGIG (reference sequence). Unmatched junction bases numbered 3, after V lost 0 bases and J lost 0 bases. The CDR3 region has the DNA TGTGCCTGGAGTGTGGGGACAGGGCGCTCCTACAATGAGCAGTTCTTC. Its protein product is CAWSVGTGRSYNEQFF.

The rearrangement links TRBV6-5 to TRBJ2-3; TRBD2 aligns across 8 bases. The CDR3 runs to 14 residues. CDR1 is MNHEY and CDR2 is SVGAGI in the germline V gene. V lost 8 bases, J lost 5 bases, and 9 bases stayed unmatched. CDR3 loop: CASRVAGTRDTQYF. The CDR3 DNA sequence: TGTGCCAGCCGAGTAGCGGGGACCAGAGATACGCAGTATTTT.

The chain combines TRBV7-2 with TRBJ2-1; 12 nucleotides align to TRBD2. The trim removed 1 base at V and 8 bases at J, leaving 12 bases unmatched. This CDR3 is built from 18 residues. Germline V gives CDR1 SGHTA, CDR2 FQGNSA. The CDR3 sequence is CASSLVRLAGGLVDEQFF. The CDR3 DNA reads TGTGCCAGCAGCTTAGTTCGGCTAGCGGGGGGGCTTGTGGATGAGCAGTTCTTC.

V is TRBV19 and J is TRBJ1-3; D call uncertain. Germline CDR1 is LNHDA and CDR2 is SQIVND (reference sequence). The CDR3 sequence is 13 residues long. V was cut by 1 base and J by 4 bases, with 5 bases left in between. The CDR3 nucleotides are TGTGCCAGTAGTATAGGCGGCGGAAACACCATATATTTT. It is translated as CASSIGGGNTIYF. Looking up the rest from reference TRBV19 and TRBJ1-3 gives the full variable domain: DGGITQSPKYLFRKEGQNVTLSCEQNLNHDAMYWYRQDPGQGLRLIYYSQIVNDFQKGDIAEGYSVSREKKESFPLTVTSAQKNPTAFYLCASSIGGGNTIYFGEGSWLTVV.

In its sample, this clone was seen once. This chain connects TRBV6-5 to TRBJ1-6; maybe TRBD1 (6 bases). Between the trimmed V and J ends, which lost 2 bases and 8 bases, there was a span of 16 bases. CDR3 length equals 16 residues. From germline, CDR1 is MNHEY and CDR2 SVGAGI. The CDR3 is CASSYGQSTRYSPLHF. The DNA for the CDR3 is TGTGCCAGCAGTTACGGACAGTCTACTCGATATTCACCCCTCCACTTT.

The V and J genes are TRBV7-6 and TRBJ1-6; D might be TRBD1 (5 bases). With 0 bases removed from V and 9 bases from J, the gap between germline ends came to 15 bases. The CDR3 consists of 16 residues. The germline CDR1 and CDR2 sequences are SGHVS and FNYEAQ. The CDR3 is CASSLAGGDFSSPLHF. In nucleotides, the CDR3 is TGTGCCAGCAGCTTAGCAGGAGGGGATTTTTCTTCACCCCTCCACTTT.

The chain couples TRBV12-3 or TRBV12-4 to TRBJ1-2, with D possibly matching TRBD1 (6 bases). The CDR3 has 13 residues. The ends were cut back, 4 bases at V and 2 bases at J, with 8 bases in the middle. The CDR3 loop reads CASSSTGNYGYTF. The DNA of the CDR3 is TGTGCCAGCAGTTCCACAGGGAACTATGGCTACACCTTC.

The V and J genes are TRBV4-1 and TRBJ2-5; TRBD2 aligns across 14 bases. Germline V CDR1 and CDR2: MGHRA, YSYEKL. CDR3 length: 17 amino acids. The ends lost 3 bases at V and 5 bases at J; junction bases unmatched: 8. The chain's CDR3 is CASSQETSGGARETQYF. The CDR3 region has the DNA TGCGCCAGCAGCCAGGAGACTAGCGGGGGGGCCAGGGAGACCCAGTACTTC.